The 3 T cell receptor beta chains listed next were all sequenced from one sample in a study of cytomegalovirus exposure and HLA in healthy donors. The PCR was carried out with 60 Vbeta primers and 13 Jbeta primers. Data came from immunoSEQ multiplex PCR; TCRdb stores just in-frame clones and leaves some out. The sample records 150,000 to 160,000 clones, approximately 75% being singletons. Material: PBMCs. The receptor source for this set is a man younger than 30 in good health and CMV-seronegative.

As for this clone: Distinct nucleotide sequences in the sample also encode this CDR3. This CDR3 reads CASSGTGKDTQYF. For the CDR3, the DNA is TGTGCCAGCAGTGGGACAGGGAAAGATACGCAGTATTTT. V usage is TRBV2 and J usage is TRBJ2-3; 8 nucleotides align to TRBD1. CDR1 SNHLY and CDR2 FYNNEI come from the germline V gene. J was trimmed by 5 bases and V by 4 bases; bases with no gene match: 2. CDR3 length: 13 amino acids.

This rearrangement joins TRBV5-1 to TRBJ2-1; D possibly corresponds to TRBD2 (5 bases). Trimming took 0 bases from V and 7 from J, leaving 11 bases between them. This CDR3 has 14 amino acids. CDR1 is SGHRS, CDR2 YFSETQ, per germline. CDR3: CASSLVVGENEQFF. The CDR3 DNA is TGCGCCAGCAGCTTGGTAGTGGGAGAAAATGAGCAGTTCTTC.

The J gene is TRBJ1-6, the V gene TRBV10-3; D perhaps matches TRBD1 (6 bases). The length of the CDR3 is 14 residues. Germline lookup yields CDR1 ENHRY and CDR2 SYGVKD. Deletions cut 4 bases from V and 10 bases from J, with 14 bases between. CDR3 DNA: TGTGCCATCAGTGCACCAGGGGTAGGATCACCCCTCCACTTT. This translates into CAISAPGVGSPLHF.